The rows below give T cell receptor beta chains drawn from one sample of a study of STAT5B mutations in CD4+ large granular lymphocyte leukemia. Sequenced by immunoSEQ multiplex PCR; TCRdb stores in-frame clones only, minus some. This sample has 40,000 to 45,000 clones, with around 85% found just once. Sequencing used CD4+ T cells from blood buffy coats. These receptors all come from a human donor in good health. Each CDR3 is given with its conserved first and last residue. Each record gives: D gene, J gene, clone size, V gene, CDR3 DNA, CDR3 protein. D genes are given only for firm matches. Rows give clone size only sometimes, using once, few, many, or a class for an expanded clone.

-	TRBJ2-2	-	TRBV2	TGTGCCAGCACCCCGGGACGGGCGAACACCGGGGAGCTGTTTTTT	CASTPGRANTGELFF
-	TRBJ1-1	-	TRBV30	TGTGCCTGGAGTTACCTTCCAGGGGACACTGAAGCTTTCTTT	CAWSYLPGDTEAFF
TRBD2	TRBJ2-3	-	TRBV18	TGTGCCAGCTCACCACGGGCGGGAGAGGGGCAGTATTTT	CASSPRAGEGQYF
-	TRBJ2-1	-	TRBV11-1	TGTGCCAGCAGCCAATACACATCTAAAGCTGGACAGTTCAATGAGCAGTTCTTC	CASSQYTSKAGQFNEQFF
TRBD2	TRBJ2-1	-	TRBV25-1	TGTGCCAGCAGTCCCCGAGCGGCTAGCGGGAGTCACAATGAGCAGTTCTTC	CASSPRAASGSHNEQFF
TRBD2	TRBJ2-3	-	TRBV10-3	TGTGCCATCAGTGAGACATTACCGGGACTAGACAGGTCAGATACGCAGTATTTT	CAISETLPGLDRSDTQYF
-	TRBJ1-2	-	TRBV29-1	TGCAGCGTTGCCCCGCTAACTAACTATGGCTACACCTTC	CSVAPLTNYGYTF
-	TRBJ2-3	-	TRBV29-1	TGCAGCGTTGTAAGGGGGGACACAGATACGCAGTATTTT	CSVVRGDTDTQYF
-	TRBJ1-2	few	TRBV28	TGTGCCAGCAGTTTAGGGACCGGGAACTATGGCTACACCTTC	CASSLGTGNYGYTF
-	TRBJ2-5	-	TRBV6-1	TGTGCCAGCCGACAGGGACTCCAAGAGACCCAGTACTTC	CASRQGLQETQYF
TRBD1	TRBJ1-4	-	TRBV2	TGTGCCAGCATTGGACAGGGGAATGAAAAACTGTTTTTT	CASIGQGNEKLFF
TRBD1	TRBJ1-2	-	TRBV5-4	TGTGCCAGCAGCACGGGACAGGGGTCCATCTATGGCTACACCTTC	CASSTGQGSIYGYTF
TRBD2	TRBJ2-1	-	TRBV4-2	TGTGCCAGCAGCCAAGACGGGGAGGGCGGGCTCGGGCAGTTCTTC	CASSQDGEGGLGQFF
-	TRBJ1-2	-	TRBV18	TGTGCCAGCTCACCTGACGGGGCCACGGTTGTTGGCTACACCTTC	CASSPDGATVVGYTF
TRBD2	TRBJ2-3	-	TRBV6-5	TGTGCCAGCAGCAGAGGACTAGCGCCAGATACGCAGTATTTT	CASSRGLAPDTQYF
TRBD1	TRBJ2-7	once	TRBV2	TGTGCCAGCGGCGACCCGGGACAGGGGCTCTCCTACGAGCAGTACTTC	CASGDPGQGLSYEQYF
-	TRBJ2-7	-	TRBV7-8	TGTGCCAGCAGCCTGTTGGGGGTTGGGGCCTACGAGCAGTACTTC	CASSLLGVGAYEQYF
-	TRBJ2-7	-	TRBV19	TGTGCCAGTAGTATAAGGACAGCCCTATCCTACGAGCAGTACTTC	CASSIRTALSYEQYF
-	TRBJ1-5	-	TRBV4-1	TGCGCCAGCAGCCAAGATCGGATCCAGGGTGTTCAGCCCCAGCATTTT	CASSQDRIQGVQPQHF
-	TRBJ2-7	-	TRBV5-6	TGTGCCAGCAGCTTGGCTTCCGAGCAGTACTTC	CASSLASEQYF
-	TRBJ1-5	-	TRBV5-6	TGTGCCAGCAGCTTGTTGACAGGTTCTCAGCCCCAGCATTTT	CASSLLTGSQPQHF
-	TRBJ1-5	-	TRBV6-5	TGTGCCAGCAGTCGGGACGGCAGTACACCCCAGCATTTT	CASSRDGSTPQHF
-	TRBJ1-2	-	TRBV7-9	TGTGCCAGCAGCTTAGGGCTTAACTATGGCTACACCTTC	CASSLGLNYGYTF
TRBD2	TRBJ2-7	-	TRBV7-6	TGTGCCAGCAGCTACAGGCCACCCAAAGGACTAGCGGACTCCTACGAGCAGTACTTC	CASSYRPPKGLADSYEQYF
TRBD1	TRBJ2-3	-	TRBV9	TGTGCCAGCAGCAGCCGGGACAGGGGGCAGATAGATACGCAGTATTTT	CASSSRDRGQIDTQYF
-	TRBJ2-1	-	TRBV6-1	TGTGCCAGCAGTGAGTCCATTTCCGGTAAACGCACCTACAATGAGCAGTTCTTC	CASSESISGKRTYNEQFF
-	TRBJ1-4	-	TRBV5-1	TGCGCCAGCAGCTTGTCCGGGGGGACGACTAATGAAAAACTGTTTTTT	CASSLSGGTTNEKLFF
-	TRBJ2-3	-	TRBV7-9	TGTGCCAGCAGGCCCGTGGGGGATACGCAGTATTTT	CASRPVGDTQYF
-	TRBJ1-3	-	TRBV6-5	TGTGCCAGCAGTTACTCGCTGGTCTCTGGAAACACCATATATTTT	CASSYSLVSGNTIYF
TRBD1	TRBJ2-3	-	TRBV2	TGTGCCAGCGGAGGGACAGGGGGCCCCGATACGCAGTATTTT	CASGGTGGPDTQYF
-	TRBJ1-2	-	TRBV12-5	TGTGCTAGTGCCCGGGACTCAGCTAACTATGGCTACACCTTC	CASARDSANYGYTF
TRBD2	TRBJ2-2	-	TRBV4-3	TGCGCCAGCAGCCAACCCGGGACTAGCCCCGGGGAGCTGTTTTTT	CASSQPGTSPGELFF
-	TRBJ1-2	-	TRBV6-5	TGTGCTCCCGCCGGGGATGGCTACACCTTC	CAPAGDGYTF
-	TRBJ1-5	few	TRBV19	TGTGCCAGTAGCCGGGTCCTTGATCAGCCCCAGCATTTT	CASSRVLDQPQHF
-	TRBJ1-1	-	TRBV6-5	TGTGCCAGTACAGGGCTGAACACTGAAGCTTTCTTT	CASTGLNTEAFF
-	TRBJ1-5	few	TRBV15	TGTGCCACCAGCAGAGATCCGGATCAGCCCCAGCATTTT	CATSRDPDQPQHF
TRBD2	TRBJ2-1	-	TRBV5-5	TGTGCCAGCAGCTTGTCTTGGACTAGCGGCCACAATGAGCAGTTCTTC	CASSLSWTSGHNEQFF
-	TRBJ1-1	-	TRBV6-6	TGTGCCAGCAGTTACACCGGGCAGAACACTGAAGCTTTCTTT	CASSYTGQNTEAFF
TRBD2	TRBJ2-5	-	TRBV30	TGTGCCTGGCGGACTAGCGGGGCCCTTGTAGAGACCCAGTACTTC	CAWRTSGALVETQYF
-	TRBJ2-7	-	TRBV7-3	TGTGCCAGCAGTTCATTGACTCGGTACGAGCAGTACTTC	CASSSLTRYEQYF
-	TRBJ2-3	-	TRBV5-1	TGCGCCAGCAGTTCCGACTCATACGATAGCACAGATACGCAGTATTTT	CASSSDSYDSTDTQYF
TRBD2	TRBJ2-1	-	TRBV11-2	TGTGCCAGCAGCCTTAGCGGGGGGGCCATCTACAATGAGCAGTTCTTC	CASSLSGGAIYNEQFF
TRBD2	TRBJ2-1	-	TRBV5-8	TGTGCCAGCAGCTTGCGCGGGAGGGCCTCCTACAATGAGCAGTTCTTC	CASSLRGRASYNEQFF
TRBD2	TRBJ2-7	-	TRBV6-1	TGTGCCAGCCTCCCTAGCGGGAGACGGGGCGAGCAGTACTTC	CASLPSGRRGEQYF
TRBD2	TRBJ2-3	once	TRBV9	TGTGCCAGCAGCGTAGGATTCGAGTGGGAGGGCTACACAGATACGCAGTATTTT	CASSVGFEWEGYTDTQYF
-	TRBJ2-7	few	TRBV5-4	TGTGCCAGCAGCTCCAGGGGTAGGACCTACGAGCAGTACTTC	CASSSRGRTYEQYF
-	TRBJ1-5	-	TRBV7-3	TGTGCCAGCAGCGAGTCTAGCAATCAGCCCCAGCATTTT	CASSESSNQPQHF